These 20 T cell receptor beta chains share one sample of origin, sequenced in a study of shared clonotypes between healthy human individuals. TCRdb's copy holds only in-frame clones and misses some; the assay was immunoSEQ multiplex PCR. The data contain about 2.1 million clones, over 85% of them singletons. CD8 cells classed as naive were CD45RO-negative and positively selected for CCR7, excluding terminally differentiated effector memory CD45RA+ cells. Sequencing was performed on naive CD8+ T cells from PBMCs. The receptors derive from a man between 18 and 29 years old in good health. Some clones in this sample may be carry-over from other donors' samples.

CDR3 sequence reads: CASSFDRGSYEQYF. The CDR3 nucleotides are TGTGCCAGCAGTTTCGACAGGGGATCCTACGAGCAGTACTTC. V usage is TRBV28 and J usage is TRBJ2-7; 8 bases agree with TRBD1. After removal of 3 bases from V and 1 base from J, the junction contained 2 bases not matched to a gene. This CDR3 comprises 14 residues. Germline values: CDR1 MDHEN, CDR2 SYDVKM.

V gene TRBV9 combines with J gene TRBJ2-5; tentative D call: TRBD1 (6 bases). The V gene lost 4 bases and the J gene lost 2 bases, with 12 bases spanning the gap. The CDR3 runs to 14 residues. The germline V gene encodes CDR1 SGDLS and CDR2 YYNGEE. As DNA, the CDR3 is TGTGCCAGCAGCCTCGGACAGAAACAAGAGACCCAGTACTTC. Its protein product is CASSLGQKQETQYF.

The chain is built from TRBV18 and TRBJ2-1, with 7 nucleotides matching TRBD1. The V gene end was trimmed by 2 bases and the J gene end by 4 bases; junction bases not matched to a gene: 5. Germline V gives CDR1 KGHSH, CDR2 LQKENI. CDR3 length: 15 amino acids. CDR3: CASSPRQGTYNEQFF. In DNA form, the CDR3 reads TGTGCCAGCTCACCAAGACAGGGAACTTACAATGAGCAGTTCTTC.

The V gene is TRBV4-1, the J gene TRBJ2-2; D gene ambiguous. V lost 3 bases to trimming and J lost 0 bases, with 8 bases between them. Germline CDR1 is MGHRA and CDR2 is YSYEKL. The CDR3 is made up of 15 amino acids. CDR3 in DNA: TGCGCCAGCAGCCATTTGAGCTCGAACACCGGGGAGCTGTTTTTT. It encodes CASSHLSSNTGELFF.

The V and J genes are TRBV7-8 and TRBJ1-1; D remains ambiguous. The germline V and J ends were trimmed by 8 bases and 5 bases, with 18 bases remaining between them. CDR1 is SGHVS, CDR2 FQNEAQ, per germline. The CDR3 has 14 amino acids. DNA of the CDR3: TGTGCCAGCGCGTCGGGCCTTGGAGGAACTGAAGCTTTCTTT. This sequence encodes CASASGLGGTEAFF.

The chain combines TRBV7-9 with TRBJ2-7; 8 bases are a match to TRBD1. This CDR3 is 16 amino acids long. J gave up 4 bases and V 6 bases, and 14 bases lay outside the gene matches. Germline values: CDR1 SEHNR, CDR2 FQNEAQ (reference sequence). The CDR3 nucleotides are TGTGCCAGCAGTCCGGGCGTAGGACAGGGATTATACGAGCAGTACTTC. Its translation: CASSPGVGQGLYEQYF.

The V call is TRBV19, the J call TRBJ1-1; 8 bases map to TRBD1. The CDR3 is made up of 14 amino acids. CDR1 and CDR2 from the germline V gene are LNHDA and SQIVND (reference sequence). V dropped 3 bases and J dropped 10; count of bases not matched to a gene: 10. CDR3 sequence reads: CASSMGAVTGGAFF. The CDR3 DNA is TGTGCCAGTAGTATGGGGGCCGTTACAGGGGGAGCTTTCTTT.

V is TRBV7-8 and J is TRBJ2-7; 8 bases agree with TRBD1. With 2 bases clipped from V and 6 bases from J, the junction kept 9 bases outside the gene matches. Germline V lookup: CDR1 SGHVS, CDR2 FQNEAQ. This CDR3 contains 15 residues. The DNA of the CDR3 is TGTGCCAGCAGCTTAATCAGGGGGCAGGAGGCCGAGCAGTACTTC. Protein product: CASSLIRGQEAEQYF.

This clone is a singleton in its sample. The CDR3 nucleotides read TGCGCCAGCAGCCACAGACCGGGACAGTCAACTAATGAAAAACTGTTTTTT. It translates to CASSHRPGQSTNEKLFF. The gene calls are TRBV4-1 and TRBJ1-4; TRBD1 matches at 7 bases. After removal of 3 bases from V and 0 bases from J, the junction contained 7 bases not matched to a gene. In germline, CDR1 is MGHRA, CDR2 YSYEKL. CDR3 length: 17 amino acids.

The rearrangement uses TRBV9 and TRBJ2-1; 14 bases line up with TRBD2. Trimming removed 0 bases from V and 5 bases from J; junction bases left unmatched: 1. Per the germline V gene, CDR1 is SGDLS and CDR2 is YYNGEE. The CDR3 contains 16 residues. CDR3 residues: CASSVGLAGGNNEQFF. The CDR3 coding sequence is TGTGCCAGCAGCGTAGGACTAGCGGGAGGGAACAATGAGCAGTTCTTC. Drawing the rest from reference TRBV9 and TRBJ2-1, the complete variable domain is DSGVTQTPKHLITATGQRVTLRCSPRSGDLSVYWYQQSLDQGLQFLIQYYNGEERAKGNILERFSAQQFPDLHSELNLSSLELGDSALYFCASSVGLAGGNNEQFFGPGTRLTVL.

V usage is TRBV11-2 and J usage is TRBJ2-1; possibly TRBD1 for D (6 bases). V shed 1 base and J shed 6 bases, with 10 bases lying between them. The CDR3 contains 14 residues. CDR1 and CDR2 from the germline V gene are SGHAT and FQNNGV. CDR3 nucleotides: TGTGCCAGCAGCTTAGTTGGGGGCCTCAATGAGCAGTTCTTC. This codes for CASSLVGGLNEQFF.

J is TRBJ2-7 and V is TRBV29-1; TRBD2 aligns across 7 bases. After removal of 3 bases from V and 3 bases from J, the junction contained 2 bases not matched to a gene. Germline CDR1 is SQVTM and CDR2 is ANQGSEA. The CDR3 consists of 12 residues. In DNA, the CDR3 is TGCAGCGTTGAGGGAGGGTTCTACGAGCAGTACTTC. Translating gives CSVEGGFYEQYF.

The CDR3 sequence is CASSLRGDPSPLHF. DNA for the CDR3: TGTGCCAGCAGTTTACGGGGGGACCCTTCACCCCTCCACTTT. V usage is TRBV28 and J usage is TRBJ1-6, with D perhaps TRBD1 (5 bases). Germline CDR1 and CDR2: MDHEN and SYDVKM. V was trimmed by 2 bases and J by 9 bases, leaving 11 bases between them. This CDR3 is built from 14 residues.

This rearrangement joins TRBV6-4 to TRBJ2-6, with 12 bases matching TRBD2. J was trimmed by 1 base and V by 2 bases; bases with no gene match: 0. Looked up from germline, CDR1 is MRHNA and CDR2 is SNTAGT. This CDR3 has 17 residues. For the CDR3, the DNA is TGTGCCAGCAGTGACGGGACTAGCGGGTCTGGGGCCAACGTCCTGACTTTC. Residues: CASSDGTSGSGANVLTF.

The chain is built from TRBV25-1 and TRBJ2-1; 7 nucleotides agree with TRBD2. The germline V gene has CDR1 MGHDK and CDR2 SYGVNS. The CDR3 runs 12 residues. Trimming cost V 6 bases and J 10 bases; bases outside gene matches: 6. The CDR3 bases are TGTGCCAGCAGCGTGGGAGGGTTAGAGCAGTTCTTC. Encoded protein: CASSVGGLEQFF. Full variable domain (remainder filled in from reference TRBV25-1 and TRBJ2-1): EADIYQTPRYLVIGTGKKITLECSQTMGHDKMYWYQQDPGMELHLIHYSYGVNSTEKGDLSSESTVSRIRTEHFPLTLESARPSHTSQYLCASSVGGLEQFFGPGTRLTVL.

The rearrangement uses TRBV10-3 and TRBJ2-1; 10 bases are shared with TRBD2. This CDR3 is 14 amino acids long. Germline V lookup: CDR1 ENHRY, CDR2 SYGVKD. V lost 4 bases, J lost 10 bases, and 7 bases stayed unmatched. CDR3 region: CAISVASGSGEQFF. CDR3 DNA sequence: TGTGCCATCAGTGTCGCTAGCGGGAGTGGAGAGCAGTTCTTC.

V usage is TRBV27 and J usage is TRBJ2-7; 10 bases are a match to TRBD2. The V segment lost 3 bases and the J segment 5 bases; nucleotides outside the gene matches: 13. This CDR3 is built from 17 residues. The germline V gene encodes CDR1 MNHEY and CDR2 SMNVEV (reference sequence). The CDR3 bases are TGTGCCAGCAGTTTTCTAGAGGACCTAGCGGGAGACCACGAGCAGTACTTC. This sequence encodes CASSFLEDLAGDHEQYF.

The chain links TRBV7-6 to TRBJ1-1; 10 nucleotides agree with TRBD1. V gave up 3 bases and J gave up 0 bases; unmatched junction bases: 1. From germline, CDR1 is SGHVS and CDR2 FNYEAQ. This CDR3 has 15 amino acids. The CDR3 sequence: CASSFGQGVNTEAFF. For the CDR3, the DNA is TGTGCCAGCAGCTTTGGACAGGGGGTGAACACTGAAGCTTTCTTT.

Details on this clone: Other nucleotide sequences from this sample produce the same CDR3. This sequence joins TRBV9 and TRBJ2-1; TRBD1 aligns across 8 bases. V lost 4 bases to trimming and J lost 1 base; unmatched junction nucleotides: 7. The CDR3 length is 16 residues. Germline V gene lookup returns CDR1 SGDLS and CDR2 YYNGEE. The CDR3 reads CASSPRRTGSYNEQFF. The CDR3 region has the DNA TGTGCCAGCAGCCCCCGGAGGACAGGGTCCTACAATGAGCAGTTCTTC. Using reference TRBV9 and TRBJ2-1 for the parts outside the CDR3, the full variable domain is DSGVTQTPKHLITATGQRVTLRCSPRSGDLSVYWYQQSLDQGLQFLIQYYNGEERAKGNILERFSAQQFPDLHSELNLSSLELGDSALYFCASSPRRTGSYNEQFFGPGTRLTVL.

This rearrangement joins TRBV2 to TRBJ2-1; 9 bases match TRBD1. After removal of 3 bases from V and 6 bases from J, the junction contained 6 bases not matched to a gene. Germline assignment: CDR1 SNHLY and CDR2 FYNNEI. The CDR3 is made up of 15 amino acids. The CDR3 nucleotides read TGTGCCAGCAGTGAGGGACAGGGAAGGGGCAATGAGCAGTTCTTC. This gives the protein CASSEGQGRGNEQFF.